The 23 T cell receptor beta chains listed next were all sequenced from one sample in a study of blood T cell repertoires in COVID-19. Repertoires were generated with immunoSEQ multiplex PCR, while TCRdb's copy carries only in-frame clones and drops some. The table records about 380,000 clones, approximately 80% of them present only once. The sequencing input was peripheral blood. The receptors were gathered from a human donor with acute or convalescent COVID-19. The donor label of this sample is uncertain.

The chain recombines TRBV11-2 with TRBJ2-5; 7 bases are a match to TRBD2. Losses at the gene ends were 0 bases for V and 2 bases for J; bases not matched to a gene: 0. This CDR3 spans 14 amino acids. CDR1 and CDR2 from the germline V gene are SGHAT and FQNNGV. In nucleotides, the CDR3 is TGTGCCAGCAGCTTAGAACTAGCGCAAGAGACCCAGTACTTC. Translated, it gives CASSLELAQETQYF. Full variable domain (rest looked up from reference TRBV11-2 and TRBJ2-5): EAGVAQSPRYKIIEKRQSVAFWCNPISGHATLYWYQQILGQGPKLLIQFQNNGVVDDSQLPKDRFSAERLKGVDSTLKIQPAKLEDSAVYLCASSLELAQETQYFGPGTRLLVL.

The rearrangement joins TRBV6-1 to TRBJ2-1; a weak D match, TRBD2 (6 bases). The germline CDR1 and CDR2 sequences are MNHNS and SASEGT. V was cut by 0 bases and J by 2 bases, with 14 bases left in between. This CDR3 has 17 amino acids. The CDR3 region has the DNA TGTGCCAGCAGTGAAGCCCCGGAGGGACTCCCCTACAATGAGCAGTTCTTC. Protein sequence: CASSEAPEGLPYNEQFF.

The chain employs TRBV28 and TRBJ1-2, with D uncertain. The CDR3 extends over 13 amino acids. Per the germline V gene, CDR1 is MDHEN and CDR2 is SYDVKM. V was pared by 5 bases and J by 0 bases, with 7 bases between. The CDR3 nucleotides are TGTGCCAGCAGTGTACAGTCTAACTATGGCTACACCTTC. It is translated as CASSVQSNYGYTF.

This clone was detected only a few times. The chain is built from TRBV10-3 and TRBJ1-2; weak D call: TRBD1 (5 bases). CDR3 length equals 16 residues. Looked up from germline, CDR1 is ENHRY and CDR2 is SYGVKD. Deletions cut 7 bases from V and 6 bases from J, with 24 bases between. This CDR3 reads CAIKEAGRFQQDGYTF. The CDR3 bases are TGTGCCATCAAGGAGGCAGGGAGGTTCCAACAAGATGGCTACACCTTC.

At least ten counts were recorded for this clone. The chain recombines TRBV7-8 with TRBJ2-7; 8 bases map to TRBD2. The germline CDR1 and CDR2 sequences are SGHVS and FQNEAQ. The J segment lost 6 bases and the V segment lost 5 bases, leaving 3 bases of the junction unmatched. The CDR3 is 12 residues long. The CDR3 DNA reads TGTGCCAGCAGCCCGGGGACTAGCGAGCAGTACTTC. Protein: CASSPGTSEQYF.

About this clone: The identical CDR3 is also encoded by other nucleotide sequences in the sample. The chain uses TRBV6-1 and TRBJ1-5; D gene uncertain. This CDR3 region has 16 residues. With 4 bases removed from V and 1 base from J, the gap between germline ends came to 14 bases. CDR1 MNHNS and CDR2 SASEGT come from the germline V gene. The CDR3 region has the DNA TGTGCCAGCAGTGGGGTTACAGTTATAAGCAATCAGCCCCAGCATTTT. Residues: CASSGVTVISNQPQHF.

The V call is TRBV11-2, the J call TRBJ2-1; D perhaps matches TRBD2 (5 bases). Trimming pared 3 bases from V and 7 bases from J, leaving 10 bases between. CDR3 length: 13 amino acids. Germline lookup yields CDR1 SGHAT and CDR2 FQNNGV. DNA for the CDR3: TGTGCCAGCAGCTTCCTAGCTAATAATGAGCAGTTCTTC. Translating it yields CASSFLANNEQFF.

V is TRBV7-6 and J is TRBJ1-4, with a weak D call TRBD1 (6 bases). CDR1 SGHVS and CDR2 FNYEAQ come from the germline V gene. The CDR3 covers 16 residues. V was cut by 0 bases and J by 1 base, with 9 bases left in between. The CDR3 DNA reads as TGTGCCAGCAGCTTAGCTGAGGGGGTAACTAATGAAAAACTGTTTTTT. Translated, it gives CASSLAEGVTNEKLFF.

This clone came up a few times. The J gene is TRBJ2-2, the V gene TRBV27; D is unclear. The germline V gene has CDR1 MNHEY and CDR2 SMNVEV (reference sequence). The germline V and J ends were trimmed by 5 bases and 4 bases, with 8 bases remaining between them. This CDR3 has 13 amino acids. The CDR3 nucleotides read TGTGCCAGCAGTCTCACTTTCACCGGGGAGCTGTTTTTT. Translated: CASSLTFTGELFF.

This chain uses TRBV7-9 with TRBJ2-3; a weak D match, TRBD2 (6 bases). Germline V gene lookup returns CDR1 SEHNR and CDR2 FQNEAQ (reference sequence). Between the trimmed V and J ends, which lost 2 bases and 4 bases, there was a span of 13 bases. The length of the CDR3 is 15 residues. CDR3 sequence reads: CASSLLALVADTQYF. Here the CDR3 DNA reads TGTGCCAGCAGCTTACTAGCGTTAGTGGCAGATACGCAGTATTTT.

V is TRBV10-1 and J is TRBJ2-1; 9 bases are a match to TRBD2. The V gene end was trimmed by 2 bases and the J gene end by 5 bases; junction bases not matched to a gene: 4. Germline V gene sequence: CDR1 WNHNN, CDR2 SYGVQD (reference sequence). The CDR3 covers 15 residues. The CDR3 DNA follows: TGCGCCAGCAGTGAGAGGCCTAGCGGGGACAATGAGCAGTTCTTC. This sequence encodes CASSERPSGDNEQFF.

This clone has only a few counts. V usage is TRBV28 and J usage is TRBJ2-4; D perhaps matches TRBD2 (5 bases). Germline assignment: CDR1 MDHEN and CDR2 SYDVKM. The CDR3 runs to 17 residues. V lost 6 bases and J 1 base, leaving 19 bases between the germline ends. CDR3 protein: CASSLTSGGRAKNIQYF. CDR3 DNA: TGTGCCAGCAGCCTAACCAGCGGAGGTAGGGCCAAAAACATTCAGTACTTC.

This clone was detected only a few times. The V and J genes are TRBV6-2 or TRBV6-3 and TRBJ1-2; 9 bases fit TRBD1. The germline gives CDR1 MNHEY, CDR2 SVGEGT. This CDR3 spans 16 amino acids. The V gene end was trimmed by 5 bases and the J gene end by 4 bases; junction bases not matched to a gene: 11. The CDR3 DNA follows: TGTGCCAGCAGTCGCCTGGGACAGGGAACAATCTATGGCTACACCTTC. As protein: CASSRLGQGTIYGYTF.

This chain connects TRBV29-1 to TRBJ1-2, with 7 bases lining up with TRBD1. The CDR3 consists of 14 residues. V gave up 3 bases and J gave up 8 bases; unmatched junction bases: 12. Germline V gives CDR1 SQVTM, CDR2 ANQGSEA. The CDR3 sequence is CSVEVRDRVRGYTF. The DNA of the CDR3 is TGCAGCGTTGAGGTCCGAGACAGGGTGCGCGGCTACACCTTC.

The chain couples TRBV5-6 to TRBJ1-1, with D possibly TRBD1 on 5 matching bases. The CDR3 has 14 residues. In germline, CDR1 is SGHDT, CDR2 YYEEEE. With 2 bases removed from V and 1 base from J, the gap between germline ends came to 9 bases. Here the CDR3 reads CASSLQDKNTEAFF. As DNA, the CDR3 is TGTGCCAGCAGCTTACAGGACAAGAACACTGAAGCTTTCTTT.

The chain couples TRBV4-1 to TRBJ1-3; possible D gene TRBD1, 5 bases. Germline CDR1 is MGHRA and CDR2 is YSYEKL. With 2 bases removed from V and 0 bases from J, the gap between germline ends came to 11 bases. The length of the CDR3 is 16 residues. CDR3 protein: CASSQPGGYSGNTIYF. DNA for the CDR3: TGCGCCAGCAGCCAACCGGGGGGTTACTCTGGAAACACCATATATTTT.

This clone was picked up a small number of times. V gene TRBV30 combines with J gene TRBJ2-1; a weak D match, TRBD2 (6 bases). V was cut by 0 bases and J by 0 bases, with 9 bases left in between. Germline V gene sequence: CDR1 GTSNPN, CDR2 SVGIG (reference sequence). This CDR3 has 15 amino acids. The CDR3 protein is CAWSVWRGSYNEQFF. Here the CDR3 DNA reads TGTGCCTGGAGTGTTTGGCGGGGCTCCTACAATGAGCAGTTCTTC. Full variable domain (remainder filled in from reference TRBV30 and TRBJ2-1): SQTIHQWPATLVQPVGSPLSLECTVEGTSNPNLYWYRQAAGRGLQLLFYSVGIGQISSEVPQNLSASRPQDRQFILSSKKLLLSDSGFYLCAWSVWRGSYNEQFFGPGTRLTVL.

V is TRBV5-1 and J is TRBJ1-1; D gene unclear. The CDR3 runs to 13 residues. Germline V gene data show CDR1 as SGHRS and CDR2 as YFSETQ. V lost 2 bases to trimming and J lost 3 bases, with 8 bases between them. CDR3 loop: CASSLYEDTEAFF. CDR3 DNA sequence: TGCGCCAGCAGCTTATACGAGGACACTGAAGCTTTCTTT.

The DNA for the CDR3 is TGCGCCAGCAGCTCCCGGGACAGGGGCTACGAGCAGTACTTC. Its protein product is CASSSRDRGYEQYF. The chain uses TRBV5-1 and TRBJ2-7; 10 bases map to TRBD1. The CDR3 consists of 14 residues. The junction had 3 bases not matched to a gene; V was cut back by 3 bases and J by 3 bases. Germline V CDR1 and CDR2: SGHRS, YFSETQ. The full variable domain, completed using reference TRBV5-1 and TRBJ2-7, is KAGVTQTPRYLIKTRGQQVTLSCSPISGHRSVSWYQQTPGQGLQFLFEYFSETQRNKGNFPGRFSGRQFSNSRSEMNVSTLELGDSALYLCASSSRDRGYEQYFGPGTRLTVT.

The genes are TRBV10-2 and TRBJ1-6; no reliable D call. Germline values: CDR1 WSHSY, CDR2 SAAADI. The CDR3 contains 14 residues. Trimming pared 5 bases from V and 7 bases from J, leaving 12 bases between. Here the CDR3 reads CASSFGVLNSPLHF. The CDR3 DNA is TGCGCCAGCAGTTTCGGGGTATTAAATTCACCCCTCCACTTT.

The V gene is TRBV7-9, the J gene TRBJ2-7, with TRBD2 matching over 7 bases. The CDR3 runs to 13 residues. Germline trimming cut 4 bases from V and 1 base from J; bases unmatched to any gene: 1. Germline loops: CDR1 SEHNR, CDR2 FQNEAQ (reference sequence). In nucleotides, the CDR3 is TGTGCCAGCAGCTGGGACTATTCCTACGAGCAGTACTTC. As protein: CASSWDYSYEQYF.

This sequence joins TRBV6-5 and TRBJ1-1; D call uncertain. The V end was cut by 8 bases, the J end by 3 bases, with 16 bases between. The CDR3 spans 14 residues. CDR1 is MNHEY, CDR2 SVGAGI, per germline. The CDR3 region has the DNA TGTGCCAGCGGAGACCGGCTGATAGACACTGAAGCTTTCTTT. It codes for CASGDRLIDTEAFF.

The DNA of the CDR3 is TGTGCCAGCAGTGGAACAGGGGCCCCACCTATTAATTCACCCCTCCACTTT. Translated, it gives CASSGTGAPPINSPLHF. The V and J genes are TRBV2 and TRBJ1-6; 7 bases map to TRBD1. In germline, CDR1 is SNHLY, CDR2 FYNNEI. CDR3 size: 17 residues. V trimming: 4 bases; J trimming: 6 bases; junction bases outside the gene matches: 12.